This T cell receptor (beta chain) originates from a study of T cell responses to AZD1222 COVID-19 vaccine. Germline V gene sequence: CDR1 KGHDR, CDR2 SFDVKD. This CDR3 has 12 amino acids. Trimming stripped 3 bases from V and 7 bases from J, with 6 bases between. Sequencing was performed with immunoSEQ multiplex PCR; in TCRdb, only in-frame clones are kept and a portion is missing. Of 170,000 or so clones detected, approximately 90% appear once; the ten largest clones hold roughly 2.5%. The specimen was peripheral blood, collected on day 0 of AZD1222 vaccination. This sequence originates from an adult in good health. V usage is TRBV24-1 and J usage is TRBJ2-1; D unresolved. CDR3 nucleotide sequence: TGTGCCACCAGTGATACCGGGAATGAGCAGTTCTTC. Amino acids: CATSDTGNEQFF.